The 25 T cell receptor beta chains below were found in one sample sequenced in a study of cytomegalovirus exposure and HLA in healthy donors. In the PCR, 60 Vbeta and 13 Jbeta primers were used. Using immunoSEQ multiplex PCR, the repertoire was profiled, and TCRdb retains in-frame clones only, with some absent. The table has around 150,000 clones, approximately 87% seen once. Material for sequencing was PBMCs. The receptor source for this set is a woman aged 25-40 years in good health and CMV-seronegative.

CDR3 residues: CASSLGQEKNIQYF. CDR3 in DNA: TGTGCCAGCAGCTTAGGACAGGAAAAAAACATTCAGTACTTC. The chain recombines TRBV5-4 with TRBJ2-4; 7 positions match TRBD1. Germline CDR1 is SGHNT and CDR2 is YYREEE (reference sequence). This CDR3 spans 14 amino acids. V was clipped by 2 bases and J by 4 bases; unmatched bases: 3.

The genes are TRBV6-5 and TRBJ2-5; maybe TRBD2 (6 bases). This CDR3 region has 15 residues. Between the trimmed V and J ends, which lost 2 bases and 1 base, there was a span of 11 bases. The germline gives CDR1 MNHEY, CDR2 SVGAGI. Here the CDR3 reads CASSYAGLPQETQYF. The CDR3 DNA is TGTGCCAGCAGTTACGCCGGACTACCCCAAGAGACCCAGTACTTC.

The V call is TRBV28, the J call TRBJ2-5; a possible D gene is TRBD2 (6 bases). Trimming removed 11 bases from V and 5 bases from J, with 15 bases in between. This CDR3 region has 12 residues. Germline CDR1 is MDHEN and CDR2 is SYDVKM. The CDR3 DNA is TGTGCCTCTGGCGGGGTACGGGAGACCCAGTACTTC. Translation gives CASGGVRETQYF.

The CDR3 sequence: CASSSHRGNTEAFF. DNA for the CDR3: TGTGCCAGCAGCTCTCATAGAGGGAACACTGAAGCTTTCTTT. The rearrangement uses TRBV7-2 and TRBJ1-1; D unresolved. Trimming pared 4 bases from V and 1 base from J, leaving 10 bases between. Per the germline V gene, CDR1 is SGHTA and CDR2 is FQGNSA. This CDR3 is built from 14 residues.

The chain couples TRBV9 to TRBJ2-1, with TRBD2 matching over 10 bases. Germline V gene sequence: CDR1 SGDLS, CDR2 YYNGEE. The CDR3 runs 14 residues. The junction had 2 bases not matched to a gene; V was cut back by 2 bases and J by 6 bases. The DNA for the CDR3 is TGTGCCAGCAGCGTCGGGACTAGCGCCAATGAGCAGTTCTTC. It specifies CASSVGTSANEQFF.

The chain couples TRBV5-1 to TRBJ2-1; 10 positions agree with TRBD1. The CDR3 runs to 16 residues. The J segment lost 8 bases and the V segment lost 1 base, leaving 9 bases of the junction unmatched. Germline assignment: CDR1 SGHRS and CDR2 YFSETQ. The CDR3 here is CASSLFSGTGADEQFF. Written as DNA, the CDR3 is TGCGCCAGCAGCTTGTTTTCTGGGACAGGGGCGGATGAGCAGTTCTTC.

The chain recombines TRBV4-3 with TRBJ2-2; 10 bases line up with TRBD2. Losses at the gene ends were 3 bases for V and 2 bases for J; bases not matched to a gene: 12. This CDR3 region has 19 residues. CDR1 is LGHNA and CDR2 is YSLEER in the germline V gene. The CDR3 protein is CASSHSAGGSTSNTGELFF. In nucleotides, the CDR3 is TGCGCCAGCAGCCATTCAGCGGGAGGGAGCACTTCCAACACCGGGGAGCTGTTTTTT.

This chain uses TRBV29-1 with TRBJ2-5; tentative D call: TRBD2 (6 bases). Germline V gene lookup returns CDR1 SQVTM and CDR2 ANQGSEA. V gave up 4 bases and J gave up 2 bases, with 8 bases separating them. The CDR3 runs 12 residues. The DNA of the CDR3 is TGCAGCGTTGGGAGGGTACAAGAGACCCAGTACTTC. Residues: CSVGRVQETQYF.

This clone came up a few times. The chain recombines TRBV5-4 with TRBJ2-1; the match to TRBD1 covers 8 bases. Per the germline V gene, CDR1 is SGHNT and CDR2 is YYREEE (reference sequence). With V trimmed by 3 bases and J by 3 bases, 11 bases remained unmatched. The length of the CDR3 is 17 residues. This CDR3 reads CASSWGPSTGGYNEQFF. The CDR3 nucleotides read TGTGCCAGCAGCTGGGGCCCGAGTACAGGGGGCTACAATGAGCAGTTCTTC. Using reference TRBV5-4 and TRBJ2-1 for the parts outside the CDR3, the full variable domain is ETGVTQSPTHLIKTRGQQVTLRCSSQSGHNTVSWYQQALGQGPQFIFQYYREEENGRGNFPPRFSGLQFPNYSSELNVNALELDDSALYLCASSWGPSTGGYNEQFFGPGTRLTVL.

The DNA of the CDR3 is TGTGCCAGCAATACAGGGGGCTCCTATAATTCACCCCTCCACTTT. It translates to CASNTGGSYNSPLHF. The chain links TRBV28 to TRBJ1-6; the match to TRBD1 covers 8 bases. Germline CDR1 is MDHEN and CDR2 is SYDVKM. The CDR3 runs 15 residues. The junction had 2 bases not matched to a gene; V was cut back by 7 bases and J by 0 bases.

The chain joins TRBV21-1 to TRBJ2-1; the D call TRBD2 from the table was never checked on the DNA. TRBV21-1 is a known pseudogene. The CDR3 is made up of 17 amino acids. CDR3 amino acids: CASSTRFRLADYNEQFF. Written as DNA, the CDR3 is TGTGCCAGCAGCACCCGTTTCAGACTAGCGGATTACAATGAGCAGTTCTTC.

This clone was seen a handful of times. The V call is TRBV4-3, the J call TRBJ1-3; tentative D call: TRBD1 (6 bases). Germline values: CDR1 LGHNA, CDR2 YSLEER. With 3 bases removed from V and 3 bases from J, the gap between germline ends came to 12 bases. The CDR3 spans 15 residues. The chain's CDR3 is CASSQATGNGNTIYF. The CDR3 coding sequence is TGCGCCAGCAGCCAGGCCACAGGGAATGGAAACACCATATATTTT.

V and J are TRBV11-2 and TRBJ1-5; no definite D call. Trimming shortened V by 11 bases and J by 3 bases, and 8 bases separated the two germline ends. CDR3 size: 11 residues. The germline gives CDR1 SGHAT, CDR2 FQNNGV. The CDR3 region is CASGNNQPQHF. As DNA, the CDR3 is TGTGCCTCAGGCAACAATCAGCCCCAGCATTTT.

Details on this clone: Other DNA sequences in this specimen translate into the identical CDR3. CDR3 bases: TGTGCCAGTAGCAATGGGGCAGGGGGGTCCTATGGCTACACCTTC. It translates to CASSNGAGGSYGYTF. The rearrangement links TRBV21-1 to TRBJ1-2; the table names TRBD1, a call not compared with the DNA. TRBV21-1 is termed a pseudogene. The CDR3 is 15 residues long.

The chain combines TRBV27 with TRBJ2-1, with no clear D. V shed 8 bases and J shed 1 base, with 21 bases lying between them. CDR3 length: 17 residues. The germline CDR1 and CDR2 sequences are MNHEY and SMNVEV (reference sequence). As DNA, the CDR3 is TGTGCCAGCCCACCTGCGGCTGCGTTAGTTTCCTACAATGAGCAGTTCTTC. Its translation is CASPPAAALVSYNEQFF.

For the CDR3, the DNA is TGTGCCTGGGCCCCTTGGGGGACAACCTACGAGCAGTACTTC. This translates into CAWAPWGTTYEQYF. The chain carries TRBV30 and TRBJ2-7, with D perhaps TRBD1 (6 bases). V was clipped by 5 bases and J by 2 bases, with 16 bases between them. CDR1 GTSNPN and CDR2 SVGIG come from the germline V gene (reference sequence). The CDR3 runs to 14 residues. Using reference TRBV30 and TRBJ2-7 for the parts outside the CDR3, the full variable domain is SQTIHQWPATLVQPVGSPLSLECTVEGTSNPNLYWYRQAAGRGLQLLFYSVGIGQISSEVPQNLSASRPQDRQFILSSKKLLLSDSGFYLCAWAPWGTTYEQYFGPGTRLTVT.

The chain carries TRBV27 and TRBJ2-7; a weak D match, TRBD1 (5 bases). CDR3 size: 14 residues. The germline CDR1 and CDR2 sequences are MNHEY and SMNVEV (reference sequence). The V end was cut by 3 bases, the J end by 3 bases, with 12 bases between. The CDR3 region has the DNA TGTGCCAGCAGTTTCAAGGGGCAACGCTACGAGCAGTACTTC. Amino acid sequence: CASSFKGQRYEQYF.

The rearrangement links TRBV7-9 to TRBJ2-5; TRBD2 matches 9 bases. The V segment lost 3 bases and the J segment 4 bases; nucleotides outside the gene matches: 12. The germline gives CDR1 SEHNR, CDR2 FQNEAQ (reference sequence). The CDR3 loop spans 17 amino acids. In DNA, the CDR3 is TGTGCCAGCAGCTTTGGTCTTCGAACTAGCGGGCGAGAGACCCAGTACTTC. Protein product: CASSFGLRTSGRETQYF. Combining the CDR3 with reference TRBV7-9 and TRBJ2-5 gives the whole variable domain DTGVSQNPRHKITKRGQNVTFRCDPISEHNRLYWYRQTLGQGPEFLTYFQNEAQLEKSRLLSDRFSAERPKGSFSTLEIQRTEQGDSAMYLCASSFGLRTSGRETQYFGPGTRLLVL.

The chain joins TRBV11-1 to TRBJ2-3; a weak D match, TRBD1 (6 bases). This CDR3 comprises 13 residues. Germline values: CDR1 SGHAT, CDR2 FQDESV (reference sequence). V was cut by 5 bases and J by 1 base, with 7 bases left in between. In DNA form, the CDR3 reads TGTGCCAGCAGCGACAGGCGCACAGATACGCAGTATTTT. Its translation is CASSDRRTDTQYF.

CDR3 sequence: CASSLDRSYGYTF. CDR3 DNA sequence: TGCGCCAGCAGCTTGGACAGATCTTATGGCTACACCTTC. The chain combines TRBV5-1 with TRBJ1-2; D is undetermined. Germline V lookup: CDR1 SGHRS, CDR2 YFSETQ. The CDR3 sequence is 13 residues long. V shed 0 bases and J shed 5 bases, with 8 bases lying between them.

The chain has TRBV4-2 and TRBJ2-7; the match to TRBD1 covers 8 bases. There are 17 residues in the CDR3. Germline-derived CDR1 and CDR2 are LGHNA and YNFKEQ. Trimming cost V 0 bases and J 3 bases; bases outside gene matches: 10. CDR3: CASSQEPPGGYNYEQYF. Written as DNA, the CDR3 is TGTGCCAGCAGCCAAGAGCCCCCAGGGGGCTACAACTACGAGCAGTACTTC.

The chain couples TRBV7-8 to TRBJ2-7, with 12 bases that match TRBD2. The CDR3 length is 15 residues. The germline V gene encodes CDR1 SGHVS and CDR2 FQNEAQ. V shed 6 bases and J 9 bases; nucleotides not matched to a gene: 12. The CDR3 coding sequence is TGTGCCAGCAGTTTCGGGACTAGCGGGCTTCGGGGGCAGTACTTC. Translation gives CASSFGTSGLRGQYF.

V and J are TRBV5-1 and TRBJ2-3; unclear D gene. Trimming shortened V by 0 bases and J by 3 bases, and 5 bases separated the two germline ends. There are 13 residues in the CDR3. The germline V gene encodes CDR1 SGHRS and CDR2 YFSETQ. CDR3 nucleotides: TGCGCCAGCAGCTTGGTCCCAACAGATACGCAGTATTTT. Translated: CASSLVPTDTQYF.

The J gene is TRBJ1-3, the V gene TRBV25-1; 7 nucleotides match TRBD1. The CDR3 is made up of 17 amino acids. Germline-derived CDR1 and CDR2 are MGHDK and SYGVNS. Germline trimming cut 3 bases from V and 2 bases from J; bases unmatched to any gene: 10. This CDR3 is CASSDGLTGPTGNTIYF. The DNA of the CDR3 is TGTGCCAGCAGTGACGGGCTGACAGGGCCTACTGGAAACACCATATATTTT.

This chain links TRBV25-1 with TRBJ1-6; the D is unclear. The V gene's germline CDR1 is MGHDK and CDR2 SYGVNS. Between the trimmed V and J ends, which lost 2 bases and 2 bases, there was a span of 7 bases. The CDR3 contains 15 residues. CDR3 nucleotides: TGTGCCAGCAGTGAACAGAAAGCCTATAATTCACCCCTCCACTTT. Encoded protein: CASSEQKAYNSPLHF.